A single sample gave rise to the 19 T cell receptor beta chains below, sequenced in a study of metastatic and nonmetastatic thyroid tumors. TCRdb re-called clones via MiXCR from the PCR reads. Of about 15,000 clones in the sample, around 28% were seen once. Patients were all untreated before their thyroid surgery. Sequenced material: tumor tissue. The receptors shown here come from a male donor with papillary thyroid cancer or a benign thyroid nodule (not recorded which). Some clones in this sample may be carry-over from other donors' samples.

This clone was observed many times. The chain joins TRBV9 to TRBJ2-3; D unresolved. Germline CDR1 reads SGDLS; CDR2 reads YYNGEE. V was pared by 4 bases and J by 3 bases, with 12 bases between. This CDR3 has 14 residues. CDR3 amino acids: CASSPRPQTDTQYF. CDR3 nucleotide sequence: TGTGCCAGCAGCCCAAGGCCCCAGACAGATACGCAGTATTTT.

In its sample, this clone was seen a few times. The V call is TRBV6-2 or TRBV6-3, the J call TRBJ2-1; D is possibly TRBD2 (6 bases). The CDR3 totals 13 residues. Germline-derived CDR1 and CDR2 are MNHEY and SVGEGT. The V gene lost 0 bases and the J gene lost 9 bases, with 9 bases spanning the gap. The CDR3 loop is CASSYSIGGEQFF. CDR3 in DNA: TGTGCCAGCAGTTACTCGATCGGGGGTGAGCAGTTCTTC.

The chain couples TRBV9 to TRBJ2-1, with D possibly being TRBD2 (6 bases). V was shortened by 3 bases and J by 5 bases, with 21 bases between the two germline ends. The germline gives CDR1 SGDLS, CDR2 YYNGEE. The CDR3 totals 17 residues. CDR3: CASSGSDWRERNNEQFF. The CDR3 DNA is TGTGCCAGCAGCGGCAGTGATTGGAGGGAGAGGAACAATGAGCAGTTCTTC.

The rearrangement uses TRBV5-5 and TRBJ1-2; 9 nucleotides agree with TRBD1. Germline CDR1 reads SGHKS; CDR2 reads YYEKEE (reference sequence). Trimming cost V 4 bases and J 5 bases; bases outside gene matches: 3. This CDR3 is built from 13 residues. CDR3 amino acids: CASSRDRDYGYTF. The CDR3 region has the DNA TGTGCCAGCAGCCGGGACAGGGATTATGGCTACACCTTC.

This clone qualifies as large. The CDR3 loop reads CASSQDPSNQPQHF. CDR3 nucleotide sequence: TGCGCCAGCAGCCAAGACCCCAGCAATCAGCCCCAGCATTTT. The chain joins TRBV4-3 to TRBJ1-5; D not certain. Germline CDR1 and CDR2: LGHNA and YSLEER. The CDR3 runs to 14 residues. V gave up 0 bases and J gave up 1 base, with 4 bases separating them.

This clone qualifies as medium-sized (0.01 to 0.1%). J is TRBJ2-7 and V is TRBV10-3, with 13 bases aligning to TRBD2. The junction had 5 bases not matched to a gene; V was cut back by 2 bases and J by 4 bases. This CDR3 contains 16 residues. Germline V lookup: CDR1 ENHRY, CDR2 SYGVKD. CDR3 DNA: TGTGCCATCAGTGAGCCGAGGACTAGCGGGAGTTACGAGCAGTACTTC. Translated: CAISEPRTSGSYEQYF.

The chain combines TRBV27 with TRBJ2-2; D gene ambiguous. The germline gives CDR1 MNHEY, CDR2 SMNVEV (reference sequence). The V end lost 7 bases, the J end lost 7 bases, and 10 bases lay between the germline ends. The CDR3 consists of 12 residues. The CDR3 DNA is TGTGCCAGCAAGCAGGTTGGCGGGGAGCTGTTTTTT. It codes for CASKQVGGELFF.

The chain combines TRBV19 with TRBJ2-6, with D tentatively TRBD1 (6 bases). In germline, CDR1 is LNHDA, CDR2 SQIVND (reference sequence). Trimming took off 7 bases at V and 1 base at J, with 14 bases between the two ends. This CDR3 is built from 16 residues. The CDR3 spells CASTDLQGSGANVLTF. The DNA of the CDR3 is TGTGCCAGTACTGACCTACAGGGATCTGGGGCCAACGTCCTGACTTTC.

This clone has at least ten counts. The CDR3: CASSLNPQGRDTQYF. In DNA form, the CDR3 reads TGTGCCAGCAGCTTGAATCCACAGGGAAGAGATACGCAGTATTTT. This chain links TRBV5-6 with TRBJ2-3, with a tentative D call TRBD1 (6 bases). From germline, CDR1 is SGHDT and CDR2 YYEEEE. The CDR3 totals 15 residues. The V gene lost 1 base and the J gene lost 5 bases, with 14 bases spanning the gap.

This clone was observed at least ten times. The V call is TRBV6-5, the J call TRBJ2-3; D might be TRBD1 or TRBD2, each matching 5 bases. V dropped 1 base and J dropped 3 bases, with 8 bases sitting between them. This CDR3 comprises 14 residues. Per the germline V gene, CDR1 is MNHEY and CDR2 is SVGAGI. The CDR3 here is CASSYLGVTDTQYF. For the CDR3, the DNA is TGTGCCAGCAGTTACTTGGGGGTAACAGATACGCAGTATTTT.

The rearrangement links TRBV11-1 to TRBJ2-2, with 9 bases lining up with TRBD1. Trimming removed 0 bases from V and 7 bases from J; junction bases left unmatched: 6. This CDR3 is built from 16 residues. The germline gives CDR1 SGHAT, CDR2 FQDESV (reference sequence). The CDR3 here is CASSLAGTGSVGELFF. CDR3 sequence (DNA): TGTGCCAGCAGCTTAGCAGGGACAGGGTCAGTCGGGGAGCTGTTTTTT. Drawing the rest from reference TRBV11-1 and TRBJ2-2, the complete variable domain is EAEVAQSPRYKITEKSQAVAFWCDPISGHATLYWYRQILGQGPELLVQFQDESVVDDSQLPKDRFSAERLKGVDSTLKIQPAELGDSAMYLCASSLAGTGSVGELFFGEGSRLTVL.

This clone appeared many times. The chain recombines TRBV19 with TRBJ1-1; D may be TRBD1 (5 bases). The CDR3 extends over 12 amino acids. Germline CDR1 LNHDA, CDR2 SQIVND (reference sequence). V gave up 7 bases and J gave up 3 bases, with 9 bases separating them. In DNA form, the CDR3 reads TGTGCCAGTATGGGGGGTTACACTGAAGCTTTCTTT. The encoded protein is CASMGGYTEAFF. Together with reference TRBV19 and TRBJ1-1, the CDR3 gives the full variable domain: DGGITQSPKYLFRKEGQNVTLSCEQNLNHDAMYWYRQDPGQGLRLIYYSQIVNDFQKGDIAEGYSVSREKKESFPLTVTSAQKNPTAFYLCASMGGYTEAFFGQGTRLTVV.

This clone has a count of ten or more. The rearrangement uses TRBV4-2 and TRBJ2-1; 8 bases are a match to TRBD2. With V trimmed by 4 bases and J by 6 bases, 11 bases remained unmatched. The CDR3 loop spans 16 amino acids. Germline V gene lookup returns CDR1 LGHNA and CDR2 YNFKEQ. The CDR3: CASSPGGLAGPNEQFF. CDR3 coding DNA: TGTGCCAGCAGCCCCGGTGGGCTAGCGGGCCCCAATGAGCAGTTCTTC.

This clone was detected many times. The J gene is TRBJ2-3, the V gene TRBV6-9, with D possibly being TRBD1 or TRBD2 (6 bases each). The CDR3 runs to 16 residues. V was shortened by 6 bases and J by 0 bases, with 16 bases between the two germline ends. Germline CDR1 and CDR2: MNHGY and SVAAGI. The CDR3 DNA reads as TGTGCCAGCAGGGGGGGCAGGGTGGCTAGCACAGATACGCAGTATTTT. The encoded protein is CASRGGRVASTDTQYF.

This clone was counted ten times or more. The identical CDR3 is also encoded by other nucleotide sequences in the sample. The chain combines TRBV10-3 with TRBJ2-3, with D maybe TRBD1 (5 bases). This CDR3 is 13 amino acids long. The germline V and J ends were trimmed by 5 bases and 0 bases, with 6 bases remaining between them. The germline CDR1 and CDR2 sequences are ENHRY and SYGVKD. CDR3 protein: CAISQGSTDTQYF. The CDR3 DNA follows: TGTGCCATCAGTCAGGGAAGCACAGATACGCAGTATTTT.

This clone has a count of ten or more. This sequence joins TRBV19 and TRBJ2-7; weak D call: TRBD1 (6 bases). There are 14 residues in the CDR3. V lost 5 bases to trimming and J lost 4 bases, with 15 bases between them. CDR1 and CDR2 from the germline V gene are LNHDA and SQIVND (reference sequence). The CDR3 reads CASSVFQGGYEQYF. The CDR3 DNA reads as TGTGCCAGTAGTGTCTTCCAAGGGGGTTACGAGCAGTACTTC. The full variable domain, completed using reference TRBV19 and TRBJ2-7, is DGGITQSPKYLFRKEGQNVTLSCEQNLNHDAMYWYRQDPGQGLRLIYYSQIVNDFQKGDIAEGYSVSREKKESFPLTVTSAQKNPTAFYLCASSVFQGGYEQYFGPGTRLTVT.

This clone was seen more than once but under ten times. V gene TRBV19 combines with J gene TRBJ2-2, with 10 bases fitting TRBD1. Per the germline V gene, CDR1 is LNHDA and CDR2 is SQIVND (reference sequence). Trimming removed 5 bases from V and 7 bases from J; junction bases left unmatched: 10. The CDR3 covers 16 residues. The CDR3 here is CASSPYRDRGDGELFF. In DNA, the CDR3 is TGTGCCAGTAGTCCTTACCGGGACAGGGGTGACGGGGAGCTGTTTTTT.

V and J are TRBV11-3 and TRBJ1-5; 12 bases line up with TRBD1. The CDR3 has 16 residues. Germline trimming cut 3 bases from V and 9 bases from J; bases unmatched to any gene: 9. In germline, CDR1 is SGHNT, CDR2 YENEEA. The CDR3: CASSFGGTGGPWPQHF. DNA of the CDR3: TGTGCCAGCAGCTTTGGAGGGACAGGGGGCCCCTGGCCCCAGCATTTT.

Relative to its sample, this clone is medium-sized. The rearrangement uses TRBV7-3 and TRBJ2-1; D is ambiguous. This CDR3 is built from 11 residues. V dropped 4 bases and J dropped 10 bases, with 8 bases sitting between them. The V gene's germline CDR1 is SGHTA and CDR2 FQGTGA. The CDR3 sequence: CASSYGSEQFF. DNA of the CDR3: TGTGCCAGCAGCTATGGTTCGGAGCAGTTCTTC.